A single sample is the source of the 9 T cell receptor beta chains below, sequenced in a study of blood T cell repertoires in COVID-19. TCRdb's copy holds only in-frame clones and misses some; the assay was immunoSEQ multiplex PCR. The table shows a few hundred thousand clones, with 70% to 90% occurring only once. Sequenced: PBMCs or T cells enriched from blood (not recorded which). The receptor set was obtained from a woman in her 30s who had recovered from COVID-19.

V usage is TRBV9 and J usage is TRBJ1-3; possible D gene TRBD1, 6 bases. With 1 base removed from V and 2 bases from J, the gap between germline ends came to 13 bases. The CDR3 is 16 residues long. Germline V gives CDR1 SGDLS, CDR2 YYNGEE. CDR3 nucleotides: TGTGCCAGCAGCGTAAGTCCACAGGGAGCTGGAAACACCATATATTTT. Residues: CASSVSPQGAGNTIYF.

The chain has TRBV7-9 and TRBJ2-5, with TRBD1 identical over 10 bases. CDR1 SEHNR and CDR2 FQNEAQ come from the germline V gene (reference sequence). CDR3 length: 17 residues. V lost 7 bases to trimming and J lost 1 base; unmatched junction nucleotides: 12. The CDR3 sequence is CASTPPGQGSVQETQYF. The CDR3 region has the DNA TGTGCCAGCACCCCACCGGGACAGGGGTCAGTCCAAGAGACCCAGTACTTC.

The CDR3 reads CAISGDFPGDEQYF. For the CDR3, the DNA is TGTGCCATCAGTGGGGACTTCCCGGGGGACGAGCAGTACTTC. The rearrangement joins TRBV10-3 to TRBJ2-7; maybe TRBD2 (6 bases). CDR3 length: 14 residues. The V gene lost 4 bases and the J gene lost 5 bases, with 15 bases spanning the gap. The germline V gene has CDR1 ENHRY and CDR2 SYGVKD.

J is TRBJ1-5 and V is TRBV7-2, with unresolved D. The CDR3 extends over 12 amino acids. Germline lookup yields CDR1 SGHTA and CDR2 FQGNSA. The V end was cut by 2 bases, the J end by 5 bases, with 4 bases between. CDR3 DNA sequence: TGTGCCAGCAGCTTAATCGATCAGCCCCAGCATTTT. Protein: CASSLIDQPQHF.

The rearrangement uses TRBV5-8 and TRBJ1-1; 9 positions match TRBD1. This CDR3 comprises 15 residues. Germline CDR1 is SGHTS and CDR2 is YDEGEE. V shed 6 bases and J 5 bases; nucleotides not matched to a gene: 11. CDR3 in amino acids: CASNLMGQGRTEAFF. The CDR3, as DNA: TGTGCCAGCAACTTAATGGGACAGGGTCGAACTGAAGCTTTCTTT. Based on the CDR3 plus reference TRBV5-8 and TRBJ1-1, the full variable domain is EAGVTQSPTHLIKTRGQQATLRCSPISGHTSVYWYQQALGLGLQFLLWYDEGEERNRGNFPPRFSGRQFPNYSSELNVNALELEDSALYLCASNLMGQGRTEAFFGQGTRLTVV.

The sample holds one count of this clone. The chain combines TRBV28 with TRBJ1-5; tentative D call: TRBD1 (6 bases). The CDR3 contains 14 residues. The V end was cut by 6 bases, the J end by 6 bases, with 15 bases between. The germline V gene has CDR1 MDHEN and CDR2 SYDVKM. CDR3 amino acids: CASRYHTGSQPQHF. In DNA form, the CDR3 reads TGTGCCAGCAGATACCACACAGGGAGTCAGCCCCAGCATTTT.

The chain links TRBV2 to TRBJ1-4; 8 bases line up with TRBD1. This CDR3 comprises 16 residues. The ends lost 6 bases at V and 4 bases at J; junction bases unmatched: 10. Germline assignment: CDR1 SNHLY and CDR2 FYNNEI. CDR3 sequence: CASSGPGQVLNEKLFF. The CDR3 DNA is TGTGCCAGCAGCGGTCCGGGACAGGTACTTAATGAAAAACTGTTTTTT.

This chain links TRBV9 with TRBJ2-7; no definite D call. Trimming took 0 bases from V and 4 from J, leaving 14 bases between them. The CDR3 covers 15 residues. Germline loops: CDR1 SGDLS, CDR2 YYNGEE. CDR3 DNA sequence: TGTGCCAGCAGCGTAGCCCCATTGAACGAGTACGAGCAGTACTTC. Residues: CASSVAPLNEYEQYF.

This chain joins TRBV21-1 and TRBJ2-3; TRBD2, the D gene given by the table, was not confirmed from the DNA. TRBV21-1 is listed as a pseudogene. This CDR3 has 14 amino acids. CDR3 coding DNA: TGTGCCAGCCCGACTAGCGGGAGTCAAGATACGCAGTATTTT. It specifies CASPTSGSQDTQYF.